This TCR beta chain was documented in a study of tumor and adjacent non-tumor tissue in lung cancer. The template was RNA from unsorted bulk tissue. A modified ARM-PCR protocol with three rounds of nested PCR amplified TCRbeta. TCRdb ran MiXCR on the multiplex PCR reads and lists one entry per CDR3 protein. The sample lists 220,000 or so distinct CDR3 sequences; 60% to 85% were seen once. About this clonotype itself: Its target is not known. Just one base apart from a much larger clone, this may be a read error.

This CDR3 region has 16 residues. CDR1 and CDR2 (germline): MNHEY, SVGEGT. The study's findings and limits: Tumor TCR diversity, when higher, was linked to shorter survival. TCR diversity was significantly greater in tumor than normal lung tissue.

This receptor was identified in a man in his 60s with non-small cell lung cancer. The sample comprised lung tumor tissue. This chain links TRBV6-2 or TRBV6-3 with TRBJ2-1; 9 bases line up with TRBD2. This CDR3 is CVSSLAGVRLGNEQFF. The CDR3 DNA follows: TGTGTCAGCAGTTTAGCGGGAGTGCGGTTAGGCAATGAGCAGTTCTTC.